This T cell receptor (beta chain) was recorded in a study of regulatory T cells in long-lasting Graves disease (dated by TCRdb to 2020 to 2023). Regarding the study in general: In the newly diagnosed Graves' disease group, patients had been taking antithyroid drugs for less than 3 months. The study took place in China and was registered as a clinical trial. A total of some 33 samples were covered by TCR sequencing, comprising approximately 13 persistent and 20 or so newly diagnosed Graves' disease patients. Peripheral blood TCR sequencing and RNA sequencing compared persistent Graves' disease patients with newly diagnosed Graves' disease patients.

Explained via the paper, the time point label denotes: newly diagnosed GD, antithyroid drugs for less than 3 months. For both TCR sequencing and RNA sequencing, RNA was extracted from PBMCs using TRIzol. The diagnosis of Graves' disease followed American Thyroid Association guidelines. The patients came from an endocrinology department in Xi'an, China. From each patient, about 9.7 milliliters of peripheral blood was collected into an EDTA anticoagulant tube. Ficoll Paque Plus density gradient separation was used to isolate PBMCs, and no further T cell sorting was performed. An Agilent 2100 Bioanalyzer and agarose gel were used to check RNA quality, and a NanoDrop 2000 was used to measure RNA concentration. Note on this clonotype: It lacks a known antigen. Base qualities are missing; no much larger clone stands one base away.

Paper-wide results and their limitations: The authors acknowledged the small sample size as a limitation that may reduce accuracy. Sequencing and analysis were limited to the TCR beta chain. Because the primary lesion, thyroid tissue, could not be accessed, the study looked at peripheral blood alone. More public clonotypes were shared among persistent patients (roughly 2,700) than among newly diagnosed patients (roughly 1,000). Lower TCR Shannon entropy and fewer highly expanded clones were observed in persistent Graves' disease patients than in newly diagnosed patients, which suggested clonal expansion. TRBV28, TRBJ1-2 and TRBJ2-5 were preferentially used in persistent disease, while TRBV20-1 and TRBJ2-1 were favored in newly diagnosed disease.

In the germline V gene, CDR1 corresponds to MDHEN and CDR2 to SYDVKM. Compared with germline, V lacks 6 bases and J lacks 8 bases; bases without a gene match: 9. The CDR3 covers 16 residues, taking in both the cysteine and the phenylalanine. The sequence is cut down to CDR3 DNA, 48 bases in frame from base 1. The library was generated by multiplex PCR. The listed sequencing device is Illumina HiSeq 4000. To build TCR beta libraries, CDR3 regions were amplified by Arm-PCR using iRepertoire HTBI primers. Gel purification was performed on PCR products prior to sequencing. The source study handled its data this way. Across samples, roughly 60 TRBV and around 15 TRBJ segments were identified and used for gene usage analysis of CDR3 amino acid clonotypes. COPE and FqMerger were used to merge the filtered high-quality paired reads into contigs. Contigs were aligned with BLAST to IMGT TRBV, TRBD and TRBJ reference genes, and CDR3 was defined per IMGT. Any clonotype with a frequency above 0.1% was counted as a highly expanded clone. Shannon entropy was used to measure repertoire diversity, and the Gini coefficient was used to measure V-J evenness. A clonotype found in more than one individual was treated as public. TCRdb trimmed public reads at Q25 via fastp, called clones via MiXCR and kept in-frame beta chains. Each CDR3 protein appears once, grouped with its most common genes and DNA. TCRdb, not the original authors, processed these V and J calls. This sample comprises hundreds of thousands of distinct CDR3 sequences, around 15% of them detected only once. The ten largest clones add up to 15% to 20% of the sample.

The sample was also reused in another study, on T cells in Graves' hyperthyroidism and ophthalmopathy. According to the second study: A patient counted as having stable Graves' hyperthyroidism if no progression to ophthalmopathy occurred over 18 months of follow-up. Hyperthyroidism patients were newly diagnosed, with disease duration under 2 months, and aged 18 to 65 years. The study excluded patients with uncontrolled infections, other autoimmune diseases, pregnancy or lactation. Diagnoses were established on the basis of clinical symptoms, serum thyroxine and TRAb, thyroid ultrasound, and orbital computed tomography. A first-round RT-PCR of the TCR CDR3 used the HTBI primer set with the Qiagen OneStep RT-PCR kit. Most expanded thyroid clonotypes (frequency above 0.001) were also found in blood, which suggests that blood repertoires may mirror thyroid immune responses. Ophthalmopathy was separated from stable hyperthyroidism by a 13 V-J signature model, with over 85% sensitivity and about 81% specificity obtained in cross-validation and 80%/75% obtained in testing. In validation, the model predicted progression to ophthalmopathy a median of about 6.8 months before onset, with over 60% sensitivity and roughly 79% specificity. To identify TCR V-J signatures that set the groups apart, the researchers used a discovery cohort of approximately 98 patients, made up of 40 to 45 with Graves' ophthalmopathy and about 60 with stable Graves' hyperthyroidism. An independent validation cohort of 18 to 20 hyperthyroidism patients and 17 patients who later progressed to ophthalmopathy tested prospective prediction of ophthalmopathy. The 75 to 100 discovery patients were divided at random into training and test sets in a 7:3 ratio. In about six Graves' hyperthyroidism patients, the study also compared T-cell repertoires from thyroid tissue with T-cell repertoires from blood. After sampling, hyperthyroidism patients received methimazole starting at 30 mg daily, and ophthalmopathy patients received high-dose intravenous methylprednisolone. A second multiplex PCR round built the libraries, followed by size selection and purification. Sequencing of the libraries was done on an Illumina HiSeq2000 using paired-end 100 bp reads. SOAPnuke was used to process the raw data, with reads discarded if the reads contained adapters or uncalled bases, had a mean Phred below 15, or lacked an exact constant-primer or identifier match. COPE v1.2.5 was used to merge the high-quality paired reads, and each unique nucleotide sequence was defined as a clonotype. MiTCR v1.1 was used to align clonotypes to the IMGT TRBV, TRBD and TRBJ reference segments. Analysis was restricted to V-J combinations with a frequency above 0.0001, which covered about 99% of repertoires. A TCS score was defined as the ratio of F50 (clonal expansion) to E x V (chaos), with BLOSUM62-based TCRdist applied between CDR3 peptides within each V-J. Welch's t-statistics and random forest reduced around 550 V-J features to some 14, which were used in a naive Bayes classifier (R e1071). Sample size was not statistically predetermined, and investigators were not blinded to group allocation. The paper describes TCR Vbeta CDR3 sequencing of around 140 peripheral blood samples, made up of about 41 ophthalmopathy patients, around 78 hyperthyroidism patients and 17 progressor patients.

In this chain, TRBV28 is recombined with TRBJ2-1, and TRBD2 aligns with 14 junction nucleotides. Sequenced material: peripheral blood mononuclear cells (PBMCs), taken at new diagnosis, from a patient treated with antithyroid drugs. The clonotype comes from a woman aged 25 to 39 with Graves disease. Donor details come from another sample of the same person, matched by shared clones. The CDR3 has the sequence CASSPGTSGSSYEQFF. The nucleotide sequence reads TGTGCCAGCAGCCCCGGGACTAGCGGGAGTTCCTATGAGCAGTTCTTC. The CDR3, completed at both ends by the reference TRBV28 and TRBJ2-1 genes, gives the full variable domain DVKVTQSSRYLVKRTGEKVFLECVQDMDHENMFWYRQDPGLGLRLIYFSYDVKMKEKGDIPEGYSVSREKKERFSLILESASTNQTSMYLCASSPGTSGSSYEQFFGPGTRLTVL.